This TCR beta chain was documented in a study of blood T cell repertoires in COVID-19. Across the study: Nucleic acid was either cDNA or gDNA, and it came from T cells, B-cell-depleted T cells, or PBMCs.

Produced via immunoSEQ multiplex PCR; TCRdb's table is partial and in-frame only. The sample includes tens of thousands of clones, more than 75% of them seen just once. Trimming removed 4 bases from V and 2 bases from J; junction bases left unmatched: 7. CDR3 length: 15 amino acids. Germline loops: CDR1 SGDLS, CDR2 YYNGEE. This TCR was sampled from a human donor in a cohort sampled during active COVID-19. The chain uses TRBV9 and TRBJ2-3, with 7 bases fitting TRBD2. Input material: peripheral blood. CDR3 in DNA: TGTGCCAGCAGCTCGACCGGGGGGATCACAGATACGCAGTATTTT. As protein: CASSSTGGITDTQYF.